This record concerns one TCR beta chain sequence. Antigen unknown. The data were obtained in a study of CXCR3-negative and CXCR3-positive naive CD8 T cells. General study results and limits: Researchers reported similar TRBV-TRBJ usage in naive CXCR3-negative and CXCR3-positive cells, though memory differed. The authors found comparable surface CD5 between naive subsets and inferred TCR strength from TRB CDR3 properties. CXCR3 expression partially decreased after cryopreservation; most assays used fresh PBMCs.

The TRB libraries of cDNA were built by UMI-labeled 5' RACE. TCRdb re-analyzed the 5' RACE reads; it lists each CDR3 protein once, without DNA. The sample table includes about 48,000 distinct CDR3 sequences. The sequenced material came from memory CD8+ T cells from blood. The TCR comes from a human donor in good health. Some clones in this sample may be carry-over from other donors' samples.

Here the CDR3 reads CSVGGGLAGVYEQYF. J is TRBJ2-7 and V is TRBV29-1; absent DNA, TCRdb's TRBD2 call cannot be checked. The CDR3 is 15 amino acids. Germline CDR1 SQVTM, CDR2 ANQGSEA.